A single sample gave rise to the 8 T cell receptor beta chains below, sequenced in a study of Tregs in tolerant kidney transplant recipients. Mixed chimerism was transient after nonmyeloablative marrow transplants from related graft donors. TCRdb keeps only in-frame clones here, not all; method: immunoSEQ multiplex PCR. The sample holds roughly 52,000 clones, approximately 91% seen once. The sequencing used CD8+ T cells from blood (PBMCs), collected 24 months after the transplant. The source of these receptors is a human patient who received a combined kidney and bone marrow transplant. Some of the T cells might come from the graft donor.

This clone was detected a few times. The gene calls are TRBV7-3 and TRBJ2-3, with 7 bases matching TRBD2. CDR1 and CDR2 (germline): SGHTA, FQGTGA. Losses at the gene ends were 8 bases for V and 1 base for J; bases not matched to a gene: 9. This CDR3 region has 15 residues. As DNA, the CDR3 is TGTGCCAGCGCTCGATTAGCGGGTGGCACAGATACGCAGTATTTT. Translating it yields CASARLAGGTDTQYF.

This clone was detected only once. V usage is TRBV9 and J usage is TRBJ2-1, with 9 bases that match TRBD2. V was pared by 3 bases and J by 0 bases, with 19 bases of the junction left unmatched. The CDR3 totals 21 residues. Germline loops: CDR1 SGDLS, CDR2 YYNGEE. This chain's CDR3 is CASSASLKREALQSSYNEQFF. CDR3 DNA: TGTGCCAGCAGCGCCTCCCTTAAGCGGGAGGCCTTACAGAGCTCCTACAATGAGCAGTTCTTC.

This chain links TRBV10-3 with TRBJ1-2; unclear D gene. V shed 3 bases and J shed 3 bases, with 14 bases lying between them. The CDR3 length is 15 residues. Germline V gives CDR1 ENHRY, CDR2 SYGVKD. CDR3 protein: CAISDYLVNDYGYTF. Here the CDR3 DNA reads TGTGCCATCAGTGATTACTTAGTGAATGACTATGGCTACACCTTC.

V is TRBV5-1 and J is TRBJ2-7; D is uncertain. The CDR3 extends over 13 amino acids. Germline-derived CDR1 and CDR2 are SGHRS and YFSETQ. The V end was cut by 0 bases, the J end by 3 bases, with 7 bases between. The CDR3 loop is CASSLESGYEQYF. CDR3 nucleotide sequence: TGCGCCAGCAGCTTGGAATCCGGCTACGAGCAGTACTTC.

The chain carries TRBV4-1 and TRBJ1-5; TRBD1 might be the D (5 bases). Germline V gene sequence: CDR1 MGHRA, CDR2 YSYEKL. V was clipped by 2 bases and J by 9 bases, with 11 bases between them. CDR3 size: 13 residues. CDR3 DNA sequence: TGCGCCAGCAGCCAAACGGGGGGATGGCCCCAGCATTTT. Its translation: CASSQTGGWPQHF.

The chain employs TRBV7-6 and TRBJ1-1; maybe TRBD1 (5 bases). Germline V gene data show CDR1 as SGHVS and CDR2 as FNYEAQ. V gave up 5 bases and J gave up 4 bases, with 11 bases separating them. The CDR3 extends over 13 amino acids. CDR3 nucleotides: TGTGCCAGCAGCGTTTGGGGGGGCACTGAAGCTTTCTTT. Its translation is CASSVWGGTEAFF.

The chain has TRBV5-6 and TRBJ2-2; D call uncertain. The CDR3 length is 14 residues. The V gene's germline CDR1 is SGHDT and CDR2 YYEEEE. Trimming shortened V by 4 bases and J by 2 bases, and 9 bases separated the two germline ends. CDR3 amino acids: CASSQDTNTGELFF. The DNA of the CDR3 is TGTGCCAGCAGCCAAGACACAAACACCGGGGAGCTGTTTTTT.

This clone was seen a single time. The DNA for the CDR3 is TGCGCCAGCAGCTCGCAGACAGGGCTGTTCGATTCACCCCTCCACTTT. This gives the protein CASSSQTGLFDSPLHF. The chain employs TRBV5-1 and TRBJ1-6; 7 positions agree with TRBD1. Per the germline V gene, CDR1 is SGHRS and CDR2 is YFSETQ. CDR3 length equals 16 residues. V lost 3 bases, J lost 8 bases, and 11 bases stayed unmatched.